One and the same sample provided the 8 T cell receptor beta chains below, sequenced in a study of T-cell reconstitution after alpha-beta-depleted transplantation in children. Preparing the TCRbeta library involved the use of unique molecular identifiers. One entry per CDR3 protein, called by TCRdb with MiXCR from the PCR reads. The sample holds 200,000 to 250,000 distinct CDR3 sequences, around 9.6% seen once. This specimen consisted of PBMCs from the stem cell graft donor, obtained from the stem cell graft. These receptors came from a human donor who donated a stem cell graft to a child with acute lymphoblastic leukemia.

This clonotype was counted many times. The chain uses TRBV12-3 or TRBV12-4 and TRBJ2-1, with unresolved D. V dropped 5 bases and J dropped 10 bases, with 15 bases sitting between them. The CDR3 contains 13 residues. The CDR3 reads CASSPLKATEQFF. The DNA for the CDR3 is TGTGCCAGCAGTCCTCTCAAGGCGACAGAGCAGTTCTTC.

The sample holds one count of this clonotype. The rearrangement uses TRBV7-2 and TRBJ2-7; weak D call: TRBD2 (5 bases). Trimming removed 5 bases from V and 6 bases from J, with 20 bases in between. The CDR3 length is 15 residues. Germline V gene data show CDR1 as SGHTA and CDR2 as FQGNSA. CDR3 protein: CASSPLASSWGEQYF. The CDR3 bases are TGTGCCAGCAGCCCCCTGGCTAGCTCCTGGGGCGAGCAGTACTTC.

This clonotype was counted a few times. The CDR3 loop reads CASSSRTHSYEQYF. The DNA of the CDR3 is TGCGCCAGCAGCTCTAGGACCCATTCCTACGAGCAGTACTTC. The rearrangement uses TRBV5-1 and TRBJ2-7; D not certain. CDR1 is SGHRS and CDR2 is YFSETQ in the germline V gene. The CDR3 loop spans 14 amino acids. V lost 3 bases and J lost 1, with 11 bases in between.

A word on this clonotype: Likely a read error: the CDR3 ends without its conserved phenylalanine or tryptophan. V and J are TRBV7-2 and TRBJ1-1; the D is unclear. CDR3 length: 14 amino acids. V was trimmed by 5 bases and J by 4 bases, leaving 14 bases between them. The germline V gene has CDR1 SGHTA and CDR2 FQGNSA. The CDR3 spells CASSPQEQSTEAFS. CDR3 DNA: TGTGCCAGCAGCCCCCAAGAACAGTCCACTGAAGCTTTCTCT.

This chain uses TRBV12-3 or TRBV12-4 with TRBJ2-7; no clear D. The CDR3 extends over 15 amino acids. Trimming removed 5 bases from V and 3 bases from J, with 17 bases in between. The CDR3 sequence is CASSTTRRKGYEQYF. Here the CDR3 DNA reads TGTGCCAGCAGTACCACACGGAGAAAGGGCTACGAGCAGTACTTC.

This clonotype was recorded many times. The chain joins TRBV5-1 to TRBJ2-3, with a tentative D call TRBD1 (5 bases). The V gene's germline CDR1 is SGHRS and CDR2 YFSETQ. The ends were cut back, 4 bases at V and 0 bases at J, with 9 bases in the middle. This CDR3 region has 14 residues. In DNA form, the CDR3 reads TGCGCCAGCAGCACCAGACAGAGCACAGATACGCAGTATTTT. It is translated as CASSTRQSTDTQYF. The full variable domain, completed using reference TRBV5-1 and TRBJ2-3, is KAGVTQTPRYLIKTRGQQVTLSCSPISGHRSVSWYQQTPGQGLQFLFEYFSETQRNKGNFPGRFSGRQFSNSRSEMNVSTLELGDSALYLCASSTRQSTDTQYFGPGTRLTVL.

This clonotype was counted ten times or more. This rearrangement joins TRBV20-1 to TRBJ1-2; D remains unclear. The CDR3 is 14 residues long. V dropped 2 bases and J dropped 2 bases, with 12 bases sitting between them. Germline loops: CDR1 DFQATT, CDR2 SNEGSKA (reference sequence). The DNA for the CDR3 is TGCAGTGCTAGAACACAGACAAGAAACTATGGCTACACCTTC. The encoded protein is CSARTQTRNYGYTF.

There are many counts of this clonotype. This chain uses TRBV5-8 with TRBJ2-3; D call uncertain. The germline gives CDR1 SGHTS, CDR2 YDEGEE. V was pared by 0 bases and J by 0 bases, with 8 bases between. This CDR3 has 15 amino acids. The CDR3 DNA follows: TGTGCCAGCAGCTTGGTGGCGGTGAGCACAGATACGCAGTATTTT. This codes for CASSLVAVSTDTQYF.